Reported below is one T cell receptor (beta chain). The assay was immunoSEQ multiplex PCR, and TCRdb's table has in-frame clones only and misses some. The sample includes 240,000 or so clones, around 83% of them seen just once. The sample originates from a study of blood T cell repertoires in COVID-19. V lost 3 bases, J lost 1 base, and 15 bases lay in between. The CDR3 consists of 16 residues. From germline, CDR1 is SGHVS and CDR2 FNYEAQ. Input material: peripheral blood. This TCR was sampled from a woman aged 60-75 years with active or convalescent COVID-19. This chain joins TRBV7-6 and TRBJ2-5; D perhaps matches TRBD1 (5 bases). The CDR3 loop is CASSLELPRGQETQYF. CDR3 bases: TGTGCCAGCAGCTTGGAGCTTCCTAGGGGCCAAGAGACCCAGTACTTC. Filled out from reference TRBV7-6 and TRBJ2-5, the complete variable domain reads GAGVSQSPRYKVTKRGQDVALRCDPISGHVSLYWYRQALGQGPEFLTYFNYEAQQDKSGLPNDRFSAERPEGSISTLTIQRTEQRDSAMYRCASSLELPRGQETQYFGPGTRLLVL.